These 24 T cell receptor beta chains were sequenced from one sample in a study. Cells sorted as Tregs were CD4+, CD25+ and CD127-/low. MiXCR was run by TCRdb on the 5' RACE reads, yielding one entry per CDR3 protein. The sample shows under 65,000 distinct CDR3 sequences, roughly 20% of them seen only once. The sequencing input was tumor-infiltrating Tregs sorted from the breast tumor. The source is a female donor with breast cancer.

The rearrangement joins TRBV4-2 to TRBJ2-6; a possible D gene is TRBD2 (5 bases). V dropped 11 bases and J dropped 3 bases, with 29 bases sitting between them. Germline CDR1 and CDR2: LGHNA and YNFKEQ. This CDR3 region has 19 residues. The CDR3 spells CAASDTPPGSWGGANVLTF. Written as DNA, the CDR3 is TGTGCCGCCAGCGACACCCCCCCGGGATCATGGGGTGGGGCCAACGTCCTGACTTTC.

The chain carries TRBV7-2 and TRBJ2-3; 15 bases are shared with TRBD2. V trimming: 5 bases; J trimming: 5 bases; junction bases outside the gene matches: 14. The length of the CDR3 is 19 residues. CDR1 is SGHTA, CDR2 FQGNSA, per germline. As DNA, the CDR3 is TGTGCCAGCAGCCAGGGGGGGACTAGCGGGAGGAGAGGCGGAGATACGCAGTATTTT. Amino acids: CASSQGGTSGRRGGDTQYF.

The table lists this clonotype with a few counts. The chain has TRBV6-2 or TRBV6-3 and TRBJ1-2, with a tentative D call TRBD1 (5 bases). Germline CDR1 and CDR2: MNHEY and SVGEGT. The CDR3 loop spans 13 amino acids. Trimming removed 5 bases from V and 6 bases from J, with 13 bases in between. The CDR3: CASSTGTANGYTF. For the CDR3, the DNA is TGTGCCAGCAGTACCGGGACCGCTAATGGCTACACCTTC.

This clonotype has more than one count but fewer than ten. The chain is built from TRBV9 and TRBJ1-1; a possible D gene is TRBD1 (5 bases). This CDR3 region has 14 residues. V lost 3 bases, J lost 0 bases, and 9 bases lay in between. Germline V gene sequence: CDR1 SGDLS, CDR2 YYNGEE. The CDR3 here is CASSERGMNTEAFF. In nucleotides, the CDR3 is TGTGCCAGCAGCGAACGGGGGATGAACACTGAAGCTTTCTTT.

There are a few counts of this clonotype. The V gene is TRBV7-9, the J gene TRBJ2-1, with TRBD2 as a possible D gene (6 bases). V was trimmed by 3 bases and J by 5 bases, leaving 11 bases between them. CDR1 is SEHNR, CDR2 FQNEAQ, per germline (reference sequence). This CDR3 region has 14 residues. CDR3 region: CASSFGGNHNEQFF. The CDR3 DNA reads as TGTGCCAGCAGCTTTGGAGGGAACCACAATGAGCAGTTCTTC.

The V gene is TRBV12-3 or TRBV12-4, the J gene TRBJ2-7; 10 nucleotides align to TRBD1. The CDR3 is 14 residues long. V was clipped by 2 bases and J by 6 bases; unmatched bases: 4. This chain's CDR3 is CASSLRQGAREQYF. CDR3 coding DNA: TGTGCCAGCAGTTTAAGACAGGGGGCTCGCGAGCAGTACTTC.

A remark on this clonotype: A much larger clonotype is one base distant, so this may be a read error. The gene calls are TRBV4-1 and TRBJ1-2, with unresolved D. This CDR3 is built from 15 residues. The V gene lost 1 base and the J gene lost 8 bases, with 17 bases spanning the gap. Germline CDR1 is MGHRA and CDR2 is YSYEKL. The CDR3 loop is CASSQVLRKSGGYTF. The CDR3 bases are TGCGCCAGCAGCCAAGTCCTCAGGAAATCGGGCGGCTACACCTTC.

The V gene is TRBV28, the J gene TRBJ1-5; D may be TRBD1 (5 bases). The V end was cut by 4 bases, the J end by 11 bases, with 12 bases between. CDR1 is MDHEN and CDR2 is SYDVKM in the germline V gene. This CDR3 contains 12 residues. CDR3 loop: CASSSRQLAQHF. The CDR3 nucleotides are TGTGCCAGCAGTTCGAGACAGTTGGCCCAGCATTTT.

There are a few counts of this clonotype. The chain recombines TRBV5-1 with TRBJ2-1; D assignment may be TRBD1 or TRBD2 (5 bases each). The V gene lost 2 bases and the J gene lost 9 bases, with 21 bases spanning the gap. CDR1 and CDR2 (germline): SGHRS, YFSETQ. This CDR3 comprises 16 residues. CDR3 DNA sequence: TGCGCCAGCAGCTTAACGGCCGGGACCCGTCTGGCTGAGCAGTTCTTC. It codes for CASSLTAGTRLAEQFF.

This chain links TRBV27 with TRBJ2-3; 9 bases match TRBD1. This CDR3 region has 15 residues. Trimming removed 3 bases from V and 3 bases from J; junction bases left unmatched: 4. Germline CDR1 is MNHEY and CDR2 is SMNVEV (reference sequence). CDR3 in amino acids: CASSFGGQGTDTQYF. The CDR3 nucleotides read TGTGCCAGCAGTTTTGGGGGACAGGGTACAGATACGCAGTATTTT.

This clonotype was detected many times. The V call is TRBV12-3 or TRBV12-4, the J call TRBJ2-2, with D perhaps TRBD1 (5 bases). The CDR3 is 14 amino acids. V was trimmed by 6 bases and J by 4 bases, leaving 12 bases between them. The chain's CDR3 is CASSTLQGTGELFF. The CDR3 DNA is TGTGCCAGCAGCACTCTCCAGGGCACCGGGGAGCTGTTTTTT.

This chain connects TRBV25-1 to TRBJ1-2, with D possibly matching TRBD1 (5 bases). Germline V gives CDR1 MGHDK, CDR2 SYGVNS. V dropped 2 bases and J dropped 6 bases, with 13 bases sitting between them. There are 14 residues in the CDR3. CDR3 amino acids: CASSELPGADGYTF. CDR3 DNA sequence: TGTGCCAGCAGTGAACTCCCTGGGGCTGATGGCTACACCTTC.

Ten or more counts support this clonotype. The V gene is TRBV20-1, the J gene TRBJ2-3; TRBD2 agrees at 10 bases. The CDR3 length is 17 residues. CDR1 DFQATT and CDR2 SNEGSKA come from the germline V gene (reference sequence). V lost 0 bases to trimming and J lost 4 bases; unmatched junction nucleotides: 10. The CDR3 bases are TGCAGTGCTAGAGATCGAGAGCGGGAGGGTTTCCCAGATACGCAGTATTTT. Its protein is CSARDREREGFPDTQYF.

This clonotype was seen only a few times. This chain joins TRBV5-6 and TRBJ1-2; D gene ambiguous. V dropped 4 bases and J dropped 4 bases, with 11 bases sitting between them. The germline gives CDR1 SGHDT, CDR2 YYEEEE. This CDR3 comprises 13 residues. CDR3 nucleotides: TGTGCCAGCAGCGGGGAAGGTTCCTATGGCTACACCTTC. Its protein product is CASSGEGSYGYTF.

The chain combines TRBV29-1 with TRBJ2-3; 9 bases fit TRBD1. The CDR3 consists of 15 residues. The trim removed 3 bases at V and 1 base at J, leaving 5 bases unmatched. The germline V gene has CDR1 SQVTM and CDR2 ANQGSEA. The CDR3 loop reads CSVERRDRGTDTQYF. The CDR3 bases are TGCAGCGTTGAGAGAAGGGACAGGGGCACAGATACGCAGTATTTT.

This clonotype has more than one count but fewer than ten. The chain carries TRBV4-1 and TRBJ2-2; 8 nucleotides align to TRBD1. The J segment lost 6 bases and the V segment lost 5 bases, leaving 11 bases of the junction unmatched. Germline values: CDR1 MGHRA, CDR2 YSYEKL. The CDR3 covers 16 residues. The CDR3 loop is CASSEVRGRRPGELFF. The DNA for the CDR3 is TGCGCCAGCAGCGAAGTCAGGGGGCGAAGACCCGGGGAGCTGTTTTTT.

The chain couples TRBV28 to TRBJ2-3; 9 positions match TRBD1. With 6 bases clipped from V and 6 bases from J, the junction kept 16 bases outside the gene matches. The CDR3 has 17 amino acids. In germline, CDR1 is MDHEN, CDR2 SYDVKM. CDR3 residues: CASRHPTGQGGGDTQYF. In DNA, the CDR3 is TGTGCCAGCAGGCACCCCACGGGACAGGGAGGAGGGGATACGCAGTATTTT.

The CDR3 here is CASSLEASERAFF. CDR3 nucleotide sequence: TGTGCCAGCAGCTTAGAAGCTAGCGAGAGGGCTTTCTTC. The chain employs TRBV7-9 and TRBJ2-1; D possibly corresponds to TRBD2 (6 bases). The CDR3 contains 13 residues. The ends were cut back, 1 base at V and 16 bases at J, with 17 bases in the middle. CDR1 is SEHNR and CDR2 is FQNEAQ in the germline V gene (reference sequence).

V and J are TRBV2 and TRBJ2-5, with D uncertain. The CDR3 loop spans 12 amino acids. Trimming took 4 bases from V and 5 from J, leaving 8 bases between them. Germline-derived CDR1 and CDR2 are SNHLY and FYNNEI. Written as DNA, the CDR3 is TGTGCCAGCAGTGTTGGCAGGGAGACCCAGTACTTC. Translating it yields CASSVGRETQYF. Together with reference TRBV2 and TRBJ2-5, the CDR3 gives the full variable domain: EPEVTQTPSHQVTQMGQEVILRCVPISNHLYFYWYRQILGQKVEFLVSFYNNEISEKSEIFDDQFSVERPDGSNFTLKIRSTKLEDSAMYFCASSVGRETQYFGPGTRLLVL.

This sequence joins TRBV10-3 and TRBJ1-6, with D perhaps TRBD1 (6 bases). From germline, CDR1 is ENHRY and CDR2 SYGVKD. The CDR3 is 14 amino acids. Trimming took off 2 bases at V and 7 bases at J, with 9 bases between the two ends. The chain's CDR3 is CAISEQGTNSPLHF. The CDR3 region has the DNA TGTGCCATCAGTGAGCAGGGGACAAATTCACCCCTCCACTTT.

The V call is TRBV7-3, the J call TRBJ2-3, with 8 nucleotides matching TRBD2. The CDR3 is 15 residues long. From germline, CDR1 is SGHTA and CDR2 FQGTGA. Trimming removed 0 bases from V and 9 bases from J; junction bases left unmatched: 8. CDR3 residues: CASSLTGGGHSTQYF. CDR3 coding DNA: TGTGCCAGCAGCTTAACTGGCGGGGGGCATAGCACGCAGTATTTT.

J is TRBJ1-1 and V is TRBV27, with a possible D match to TRBD1 (6 bases). Trimming took off 4 bases at V and 1 base at J, with 13 bases between the two ends. The CDR3 is 15 residues long. Germline V gene data show CDR1 as MNHEY and CDR2 as SMNVEV (reference sequence). The CDR3 spells CASSSYRERNTEAFF. For the CDR3, the DNA is TGTGCCAGCAGTTCTTACAGGGAGCGGAACACTGAAGCTTTCTTT.

As to this clonotype: Sequence at one end of the junction differs from germline and may be a read error. This chain links TRBV3-1 with TRBJ2-3, with TRBD2 as a possible D gene (6 bases). CDR3 length: 11 residues. Germline V gene data show CDR1 as LGHDT and CDR2 as YNNKEL (reference sequence). The CDR3 DNA follows: TGTGCTAGCACCACCGGCGGGAACCTACTTTTT. This sequence encodes CASTTGGNLLF.

This clonotype was recorded a few times. The chain uses TRBV27 and TRBJ2-7; the match to TRBD1 covers 8 bases. There are 13 residues in the CDR3. Germline V gives CDR1 MNHEY, CDR2 SMNVEV (reference sequence). V gave up 4 bases and J gave up 6 bases; unmatched junction bases: 5. The CDR3 sequence is CASSSRGPGEQYF. Here the CDR3 DNA reads TGTGCCAGCAGTTCCAGGGGGCCGGGCGAGCAGTACTTC.